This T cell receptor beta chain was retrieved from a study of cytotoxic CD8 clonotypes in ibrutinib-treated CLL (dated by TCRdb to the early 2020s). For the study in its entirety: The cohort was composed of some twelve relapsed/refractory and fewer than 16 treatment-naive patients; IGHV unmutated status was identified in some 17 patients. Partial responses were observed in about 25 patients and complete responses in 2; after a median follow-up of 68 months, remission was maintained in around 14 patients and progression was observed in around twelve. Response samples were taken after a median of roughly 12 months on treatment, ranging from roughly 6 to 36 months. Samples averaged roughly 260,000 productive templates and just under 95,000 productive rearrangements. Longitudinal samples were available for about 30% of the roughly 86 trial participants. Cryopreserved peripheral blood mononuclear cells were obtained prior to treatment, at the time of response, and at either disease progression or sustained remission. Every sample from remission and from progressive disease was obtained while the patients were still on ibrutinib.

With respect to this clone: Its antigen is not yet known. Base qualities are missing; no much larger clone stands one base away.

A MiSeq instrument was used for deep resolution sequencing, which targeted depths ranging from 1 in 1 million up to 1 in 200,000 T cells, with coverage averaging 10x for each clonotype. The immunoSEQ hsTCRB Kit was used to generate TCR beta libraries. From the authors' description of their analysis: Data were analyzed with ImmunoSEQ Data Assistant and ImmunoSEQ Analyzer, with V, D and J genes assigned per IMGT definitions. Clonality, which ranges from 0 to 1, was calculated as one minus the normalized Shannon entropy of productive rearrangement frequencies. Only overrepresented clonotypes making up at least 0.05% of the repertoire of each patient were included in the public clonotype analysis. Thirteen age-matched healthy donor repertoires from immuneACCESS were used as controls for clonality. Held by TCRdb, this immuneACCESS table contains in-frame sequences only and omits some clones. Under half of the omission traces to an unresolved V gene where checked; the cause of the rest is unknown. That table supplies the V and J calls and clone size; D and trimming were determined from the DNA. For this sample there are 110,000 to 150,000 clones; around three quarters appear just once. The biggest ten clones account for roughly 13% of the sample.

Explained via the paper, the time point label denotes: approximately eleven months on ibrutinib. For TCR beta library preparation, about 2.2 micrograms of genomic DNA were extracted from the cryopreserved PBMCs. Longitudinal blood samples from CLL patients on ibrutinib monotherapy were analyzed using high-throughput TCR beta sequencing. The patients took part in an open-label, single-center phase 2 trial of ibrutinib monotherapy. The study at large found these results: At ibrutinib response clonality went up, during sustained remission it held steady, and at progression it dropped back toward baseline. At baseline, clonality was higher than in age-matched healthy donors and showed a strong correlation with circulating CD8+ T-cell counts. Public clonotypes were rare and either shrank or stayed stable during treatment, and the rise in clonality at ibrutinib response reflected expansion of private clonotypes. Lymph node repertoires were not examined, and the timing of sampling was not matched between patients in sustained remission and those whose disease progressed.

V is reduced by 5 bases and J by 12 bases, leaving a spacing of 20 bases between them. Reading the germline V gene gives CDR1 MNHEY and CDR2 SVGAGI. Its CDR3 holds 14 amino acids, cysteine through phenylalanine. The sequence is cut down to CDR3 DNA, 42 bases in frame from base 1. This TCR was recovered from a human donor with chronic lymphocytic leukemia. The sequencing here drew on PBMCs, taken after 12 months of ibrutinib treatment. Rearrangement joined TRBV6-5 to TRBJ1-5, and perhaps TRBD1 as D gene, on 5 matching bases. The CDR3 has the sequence CASSALDRQRVQHF. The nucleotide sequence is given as TGTGCCAGCAGTGCCCTGGATAGACAGCGGGTCCAGCATTTT.